The present T cell receptor (beta chain) was sequenced within a study of molecular identifiers for immune sequencing clone quantification. As for this clonotype: An end of the junction differs from the germline gene, which may be a read error.

CDR1 and CDR2 (germline): MNHEY, SVGAGI. The CDR3 runs 16 residues. TCRdb redid the calling of the PCR reads with MiXCR, one entry per CDR3 protein. The data contain nearly 55,000 distinct CDR3 sequences, just over 35% of them singletons. Sample: naive CD8+ T cells from blood, with Jurkat cell RNA spiked in. The sample's subset: FACS-sorted CD8+CD4-CCR7+CD45RA+ naive T cells. The chain recombines TRBV6-5 with TRBJ2-1, with a possible D match to TRBD2 (6 bases). This receptor was identified in a human donor in good health. Some libraries in this study had Jurkat cell RNA spiked in. CDR3 amino acids: CASRHYTSQPYNERFF. The CDR3 DNA is TGTGCCAGCAGGCACTACACTAGCCAACCCTACAATGAGCGGTTCTTC.